The 22 T cell receptor beta chains below were found in one sample sequenced in a study of CD8 T cells in Susac syndrome (dated by TCRdb to the late 2010s). Libraries were prepared through the immunoSEQ multiplex PCR assay. RNA was extracted using the RNeasy kit, and about 0.45 to 1 ug of the RNA was reverse transcribed with random hexamers. Through fastp at Q25 and MiXCR, TCRdb rebuilt clones from the public reads, retaining in-frame beta chains. Merged by CDR3 protein, the rows form single entries marked with the most common genes and DNA. A total of fewer than 150,000 distinct CDR3 sequences appear in this sample, roughly 89% of them only once. The ten largest account for about 0.25% of the sample. Sequences were obtained from CD8+ T cells from PBMCs. The receptors stem from a human donor with multiple sclerosis.

As concerns this clonotype: Mismatch with germline at one junction end may stem from a read error. This rearrangement joins TRBV6-5 to TRBJ2-1; D call uncertain. Germline values: CDR1 MNHEY, CDR2 SVGAGI. The CDR3 covers 12 residues. CDR3 in DNA: TGTGCCAGCAGTCACTCAGGAGATGAGCAGTTCTTC. This gives the protein CASSHSGDEQFF.

V and J are TRBV6-5 and TRBJ1-1, with a possible D match to TRBD1 (5 bases). The V end lost 8 bases, the J end lost 4 bases, and 5 bases lay between the germline ends. CDR1 and CDR2 from the germline V gene are MNHEY and SVGAGI. The CDR3 sequence is 10 residues long. CDR3: CASGGTEAFF. DNA for the CDR3: TGTGCCAGCGGGGGCACTGAAGCTTTCTTT.

V is TRBV3-1 and J is TRBJ2-1; 10 bases line up with TRBD2. Germline V lookup: CDR1 LGHDT, CDR2 YNNKEL (reference sequence). The CDR3 is 16 residues long. The junction had 5 bases not matched to a gene; V was cut back by 0 bases and J by 6 bases. The chain's CDR3 is CASSQEQGLATNEQFF. The CDR3 coding sequence is TGTGCCAGCAGCCAAGAACAGGGACTAGCGACCAATGAGCAGTTCTTC.

The chain uses TRBV9 and TRBJ2-2; D possibly corresponds to TRBD1 (6 bases). The CDR3 is made up of 16 amino acids. V was clipped by 4 bases and J by 0 bases, with 13 bases between them. CDR1 is SGDLS and CDR2 is YYNGEE in the germline V gene. CDR3 DNA: TGTGCCAGCAGCTATGGGGGCGGATCGAACACCGGGGAGCTGTTTTTT. Amino acids: CASSYGGGSNTGELFF.

The rearrangement links TRBV24-1 to TRBJ1-5, with 7 bases aligning to TRBD1. J was trimmed by 2 bases and V by 4 bases; bases with no gene match: 7. The CDR3 has 16 residues. Germline V gene data show CDR1 as KGHDR and CDR2 as SFDVKD. The CDR3 protein is CATSDGTVGRNQPQHF. CDR3 in DNA: TGTGCCACCAGTGACGGGACAGTGGGCCGCAATCAGCCCCAGCATTTT.

The genes are TRBV6-5 and TRBJ2-1; D unresolved. Germline V gene sequence: CDR1 MNHEY, CDR2 SVGAGI. V lost 5 bases and J 5 bases, leaving 7 bases between the germline ends. There are 12 residues in the CDR3. CDR3 nucleotides: TGTGCCAGCAGTACCAGAAACAATGAGCAGTTCTTC. As protein: CASSTRNNEQFF.

The genes are TRBV6-5 and TRBJ2-5; 11 nucleotides line up with TRBD1. Germline values: CDR1 MNHEY, CDR2 SVGAGI. This CDR3 region has 15 residues. Unmatched junction bases numbered 6, after V lost 5 bases and J lost 4 bases. The CDR3 protein is CASSTRDRGTETQYF. CDR3 coding DNA: TGTGCCAGCAGTACCCGGGACAGGGGGACAGAGACCCAGTACTTC.

The chain combines TRBV12-3 or TRBV12-4 with TRBJ2-7; D not resolved. Trimming cost V 3 bases and J 5 bases, with 8 bases left between them. The CDR3 consists of 12 residues. The CDR3 loop reads CASSLRSHEQYF. CDR3 coding DNA: TGTGCCAGCAGTTTGAGGTCCCACGAGCAGTACTTC.

The genes are TRBV3-1 and TRBJ2-1, with 10 bases that match TRBD2. The CDR3 totals 18 residues. Germline loops: CDR1 LGHDT, CDR2 YNNKEL (reference sequence). V shed 2 bases and J 2 bases; nucleotides not matched to a gene: 9. Written as DNA, the CDR3 is TGTGCCAGCAGCCAAATGGACGAGCGGGAGGGCCCCTACAATGAGCAGTTCTTC. This encodes CASSQMDEREGPYNEQFF.

The gene calls are TRBV7-9 and TRBJ2-6; D is possibly TRBD1 (6 bases). Deletions cut 3 bases from V and 0 bases from J, with 15 bases between. Germline CDR1 reads SEHNR; CDR2 reads FQNEAQ (reference sequence). The CDR3 is 18 residues long. The CDR3, as DNA: TGTGCCAGCAGCTTCCAGACAGGTCCGCTCTCTGGGGCCAACGTCCTGACTTTC. As protein: CASSFQTGPLSGANVLTF.

This chain links TRBV11-2 with TRBJ1-2; D not resolved. V lost 0 bases and J 8 bases, leaving 16 bases between the germline ends. Germline loops: CDR1 SGHAT, CDR2 FQNNGV. The CDR3 length is 15 residues. Here the CDR3 DNA reads TGTGCCAGCAGCTTAGATCTATGGAAAAGAACGGGCTACACCTTC. Encoded protein: CASSLDLWKRTGYTF.

V usage is TRBV7-8 and J usage is TRBJ2-1; 11 bases align to TRBD2. Germline trimming cut 5 bases from V and 0 bases from J; bases unmatched to any gene: 15. The CDR3 spans 20 residues. CDR1 SGHVS and CDR2 FQNEAQ come from the germline V gene. The CDR3 sequence is CASSTHRATSGTSSYNEQFF. The CDR3 region has the DNA TGTGCCAGCAGCACCCATCGGGCGACTAGCGGGACGAGCTCCTACAATGAGCAGTTCTTC. Full variable domain (missing parts from reference TRBV7-8 and TRBJ2-1): GAGVSQSPRYKVAKRGQDVALRCDPISGHVSLFWYQQALGQGPEFLTYFQNEAQLDKSGLPSDRFFAERPEGSVSTLKIQRTQQEDSAVYLCASSTHRATSGTSSYNEQFFGPGTRLTVL.

The chain links TRBV5-6 to TRBJ1-2; D not certain. CDR1 is SGHDT and CDR2 is YYEEEE in the germline V gene. Deletions cut 4 bases from V and 11 bases from J, with 15 bases between. CDR3 length equals 12 residues. CDR3 sequence reads: CASSPSGPSYTF. The CDR3 DNA follows: TGTGCCAGCAGCCCTTCCGGCCCATCATACACCTTC.

This chain's CDR3 is CASSWVNLRNEQFF. Written as DNA, the CDR3 is TGTGCCAGCAGCTGGGTGAATTTACGCAATGAGCAGTTCTTC. The chain employs TRBV12-3 or TRBV12-4 and TRBJ2-1; D is unclear. CDR3 size: 14 residues. Trimming stripped 6 bases from V and 6 bases from J, with 15 bases between.

This clonotype appeared a single time. The rearrangement joins TRBV19 to TRBJ2-2; D is ambiguous. Trimming left V 1 base short and J 4 bases short, with 4 bases between. This CDR3 region has 13 residues. Per germline, CDR1 LNHDA and CDR2 SQIVND (reference sequence). CDR3 sequence: CASSIAGTGELFF. As DNA, the CDR3 is TGTGCCAGTAGTATAGCGGGCACCGGGGAGCTGTTTTTT.

J is TRBJ1-1 and V is TRBV24-1; D gene ambiguous. In germline, CDR1 is KGHDR, CDR2 SFDVKD. Trimming stripped 3 bases from V and 1 base from J, with 11 bases between. The CDR3 is 15 amino acids. This CDR3 is CATSDAAGPNTEAFF. The CDR3 DNA is TGTGCCACCAGTGATGCAGCCGGGCCGAACACTGAAGCTTTCTTT.

This chain uses TRBV7-8 with TRBJ2-7, with D tentatively TRBD2 (5 bases). Trimming took 1 base from V and 0 from J, leaving 19 bases between them. Germline values: CDR1 SGHVS, CDR2 FQNEAQ. CDR3 length equals 18 residues. The CDR3 loop reads CASSLGVGGAVSSYEQYF. CDR3 sequence (DNA): TGTGCCAGCAGCTTAGGGGTGGGTGGAGCGGTGAGCTCCTACGAGCAGTACTTC.

The CDR3 sequence is CASSVARGGPNYGYTF. In nucleotides, the CDR3 is TGTGCCAGCAGCGTAGCTCGAGGCGGTCCTAACTATGGCTACACCTTC. The rearrangement joins TRBV9 to TRBJ1-2; D call uncertain. Trimming cost V 0 bases and J 0 bases, with 12 bases left between them. This CDR3 region has 16 residues. Germline V gene sequence: CDR1 SGDLS, CDR2 YYNGEE. The full variable domain, completed using reference TRBV9 and TRBJ1-2, is DSGVTQTPKHLITATGQRVTLRCSPRSGDLSVYWYQQSLDQGLQFLIQYYNGEERAKGNILERFSAQQFPDLHSELNLSSLELGDSALYFCASSVARGGPNYGYTFGSGTRLTVV.

This chain joins TRBV4-1 and TRBJ2-1; D may be TRBD1 (5 bases). Trimming stripped 11 bases from V and 0 bases from J, with 8 bases between. The CDR3 consists of 12 residues. Germline V lookup: CDR1 MGHRA, CDR2 YSYEKL. The CDR3 spells CAAGISYNEQFF. CDR3 coding DNA: TGCGCCGCAGGGATCTCCTACAATGAGCAGTTCTTC.

J is TRBJ2-5 and V is TRBV15; 7 nucleotides match TRBD1. The V gene end was trimmed by 3 bases and the J gene end by 5 bases; junction bases not matched to a gene: 12. CDR3 length equals 16 residues. The germline V gene has CDR1 LNHNV and CDR2 YYDKDF (reference sequence). The CDR3 bases are TGTGCCACCAGCAGCTCACCGGGACAGTTATTGGAGACCCAGTACTTC. Residues: CATSSSPGQLLETQYF.

This clonotype came up once. The chain carries TRBV30 and TRBJ2-2, with 8 positions matching TRBD2. CDR3 length: 15 amino acids. Germline V gene lookup returns CDR1 GTSNPN and CDR2 SVGIG (reference sequence). Trimming cost V 4 bases and J 5 bases; bases outside gene matches: 9. CDR3: CAWKSGTSFTGELFF. In DNA form, the CDR3 reads TGTGCCTGGAAGTCAGGGACTAGTTTTACCGGGGAGCTGTTTTTT.

The chain carries TRBV30 and TRBJ2-3; 13 bases are a match to TRBD2. CDR1 is GTSNPN, CDR2 SVGIG, per germline (reference sequence). CDR3 length: 16 amino acids. J gave up 4 bases and V 2 bases, and 6 bases lay outside the gene matches. This CDR3 reads CAWSPLAGGPADTQYF. CDR3 sequence (DNA): TGTGCCTGGAGTCCACTAGCGGGAGGGCCCGCAGATACGCAGTATTTT.